The source of this T cell receptor beta chain is a study of control samples from healthy donors and cancer patients. Method: immunoSEQ multiplex PCR; TCRdb's copy keeps in-frame clones and lacks some. The sample records 150,000 or so clones, over 85% being singletons. The CDR3 runs to 13 residues. The V gene's germline CDR1 is LNHDA and CDR2 SQIVND (reference sequence). V was trimmed by 3 bases and J by 0 bases, leaving 5 bases between them. On this clone itself: This sample includes further DNA sequences coding for the same CDR3.

The TCR sequence derives from a man aged 18 to 29 in good health. The chain employs TRBV19 and TRBJ1-1; D is ambiguous. Sequenced sample: blood. The CDR3 coding sequence is TGTGCCAGTAGTATCGGCATGAACACTGAAGCTTTCTTT. This sequence encodes CASSIGMNTEAFF.